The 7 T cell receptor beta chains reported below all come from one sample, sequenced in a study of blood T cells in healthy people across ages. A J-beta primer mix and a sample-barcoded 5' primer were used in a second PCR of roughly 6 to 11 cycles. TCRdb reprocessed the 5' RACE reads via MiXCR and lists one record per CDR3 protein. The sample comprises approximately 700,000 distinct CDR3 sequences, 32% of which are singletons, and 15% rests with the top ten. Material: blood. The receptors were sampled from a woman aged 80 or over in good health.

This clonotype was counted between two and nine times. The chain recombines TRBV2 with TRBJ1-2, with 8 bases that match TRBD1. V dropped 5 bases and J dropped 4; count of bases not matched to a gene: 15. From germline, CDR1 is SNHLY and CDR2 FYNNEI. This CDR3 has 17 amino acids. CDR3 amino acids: CASSIPKTQGAGYGYTF. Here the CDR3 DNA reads TGTGCCAGCAGTATACCGAAAACCCAGGGGGCGGGCTATGGCTACACCTTC.

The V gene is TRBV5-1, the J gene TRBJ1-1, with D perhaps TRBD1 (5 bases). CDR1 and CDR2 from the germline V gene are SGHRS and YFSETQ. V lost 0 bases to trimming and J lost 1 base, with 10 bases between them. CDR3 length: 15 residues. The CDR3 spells CASSLGMGTNTEAFF. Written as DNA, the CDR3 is TGCGCCAGCAGCTTGGGGATGGGGACGAACACTGAAGCTTTCTTT. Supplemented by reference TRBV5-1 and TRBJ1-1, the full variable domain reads KAGVTQTPRYLIKTRGQQVTLSCSPISGHRSVSWYQQTPGQGLQFLFEYFSETQRNKGNFPGRFSGRQFSNSRSEMNVSTLELGDSALYLCASSLGMGTNTEAFFGQGTRLTVV.

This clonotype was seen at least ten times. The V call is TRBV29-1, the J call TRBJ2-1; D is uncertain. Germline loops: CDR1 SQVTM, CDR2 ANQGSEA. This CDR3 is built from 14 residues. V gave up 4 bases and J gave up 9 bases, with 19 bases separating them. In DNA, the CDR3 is TGCAGCGTTGTTAAAATTCGCCCACGTGGTGAGCAGTTCTTC. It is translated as CSVVKIRPRGEQFF.

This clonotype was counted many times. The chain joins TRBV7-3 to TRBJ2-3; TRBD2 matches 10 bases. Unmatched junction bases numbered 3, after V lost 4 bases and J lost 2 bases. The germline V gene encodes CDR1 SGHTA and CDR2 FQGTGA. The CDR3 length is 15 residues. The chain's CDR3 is CASSWLAGDTDTQYF. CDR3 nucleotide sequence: TGTGCCAGCAGCTGGCTAGCGGGAGACACAGATACGCAGTATTTT.

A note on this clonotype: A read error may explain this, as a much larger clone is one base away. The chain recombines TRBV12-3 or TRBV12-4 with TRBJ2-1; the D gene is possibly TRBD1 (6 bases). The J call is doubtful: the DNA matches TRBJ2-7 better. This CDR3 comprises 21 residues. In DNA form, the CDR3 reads TGTGCCAGTAAATCCCCGACTACGAGAAATTGGGACATCGGCTCCTACAATGAGCAGTACTTC. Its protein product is CASKSPTTRNWDIGSYNEQYF.

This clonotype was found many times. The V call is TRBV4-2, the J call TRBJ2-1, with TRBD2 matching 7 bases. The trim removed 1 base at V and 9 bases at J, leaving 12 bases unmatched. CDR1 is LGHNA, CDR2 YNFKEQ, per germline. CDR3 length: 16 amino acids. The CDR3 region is CASSQGPAGESAEQFF. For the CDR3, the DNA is TGTGCCAGCAGCCAAGGCCCCGCGGGGGAGTCTGCTGAGCAGTTCTTC.

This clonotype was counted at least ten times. As DNA, the CDR3 is TGTGCCAGCAGTGAACGGAGCGGGGGGGCAGGAGATACGCAGTATTTT. It specifies CASSERSGGAGDTQYF. The rearrangement links TRBV6-1 to TRBJ2-3; 10 bases are a match to TRBD2. CDR3 size: 16 residues. V gave up 2 bases and J gave up 5 bases; unmatched junction bases: 7. Germline lookup yields CDR1 MNHNS and CDR2 SASEGT.